This is a list of T cell receptor beta chains from one sample in a study of blood T cell repertoires in COVID-19. Generated by immunoSEQ multiplex PCR, the TCRdb table keeps only in-frame clones and is missing some. The sample holds 25,000 to 35,000 clones, roughly 78% seen once. The source material was peripheral blood. The receptors here all came from a boy aged 2 to 10 with active or convalescent COVID-19. Each CDR3 is given with its conserved first and last residue. A D gene is named only where the DNA matches it firmly. Only some rows state a clone size, as once, few, many or a class for expanded clones.

TRBD1 . TRBJ1-1 TRBV6-2/TRBV6-3 CASSYSQGSEAFF TGTGCCAGCAGTTACTCACAGGGGTCTGAAGCTTTCTTT
TRBD1 . TRBJ1-1 TRBV27 CARQGDTEAFF TGTGCCAGACAGGGGGACACTGAAGCTTTCTTT
TRBD1 . TRBJ1-4 TRBV19 CASSIATGASNEKLFF TGTGCCAGTAGTATCGCGACAGGGGCCTCCAATGAAAAACTGTTTTTT
. . TRBJ2-2 TRBV7-9 CASSFVPGLHTGELFF TGTGCCAGCAGCTTTGTGCCGGGACTCCACACCGGGGAGCTGTTTTTT
TRBD2 . TRBJ2-1 TRBV5-1 CASSTWGGVAYNEQFF TGCGCCAGCTCGACGTGGGGGGGAGTCGCGTACAATGAGCAGTTCTTC
TRBD2 . TRBJ2-2 TRBV6-5 CASRAGTRIPGELFF TGTGCCAGCAGGGCCGGGACTAGAATACCCGGGGAGCTGTTTTTT
TRBD2 . TRBJ2-5 TRBV6-5 CASSPLAGKETQYF TGTGCCAGCAGTCCGTTAGCGGGAAAAGAGACCCAGTACTTC
TRBD1 . TRBJ1-3 TRBV28 CASRIWTGPGNTIYF TGTGCCAGCAGGATATGGACAGGACCTGGAAACACCATATATTTT
TRBD2 . TRBJ2-3 TRBV28 CASSPPSGGLSDTQYF TGTGCCAGCAGCCCTCCTAGCGGGGGGTTGTCAGATACGCAGTATTTT
TRBD1 . TRBJ1-2 TRBV10-2 CASSGGTGGYGYTF TGCGCCAGCAGTGGGGGGACAGGGGGCTATGGCTACACCTTC
. few TRBJ2-4 TRBV3-1/TRBV3-2 CASSQGLGPSNIQYF TGTGCCAGCAGCCAAGGACTAGGTCCGTCAAACATTCAGTACTTC
. . TRBJ1-2 TRBV6-5 CASSYAMTGVYGYTF TGTGCCAGCAGTTACGCCATGACAGGCGTCTATGGCTACACCTTC
. . TRBJ2-7 TRBV30 CAWSAHSYEQYF TGTGCCTGGAGTGCCCACAGCTACGAGCAGTACTTC
TRBD2 . TRBJ2-1 TRBV28 CASSKSGTRANEQFF TGTGCCAGCAGTAAGTCCGGGACTAGAGCAAATGAGCAGTTCTTC
. . TRBJ2-1 TRBV21-1 CASRSGLAGGEQFF TGTGCCAGCAGATCGGGACTAGCGGGGGGTGAGCAGTTCTTC
TRBD1 . TRBJ1-4 TRBV2 CASRDRGNEKLFF TGTGCCAGCAGGGACAGGGGAAATGAAAAACTGTTTTTT
TRBD1 . TRBJ1-4 TRBV6-4 CANPRGRLNEKLFF TGTGCCAACCCCAGGGGGCGACTTAATGAAAAACTGTTTTTT
TRBD1 . TRBJ1-2 TRBV3-1/TRBV3-2 CASSHATGTGDGYTF TGTGCCAGCAGCCATGCAACCGGGACAGGGGACGGCTACACCTTC
TRBD1 few TRBJ1-1 TRBV28 CASSLQGAKTEAFF TGTGCCAGCAGTTTACAGGGGGCGAAGACTGAAGCTTTCTTT
. once TRBJ1-2 TRBV21-1 CASSAWEQGVPNYGYTF TGTGCCAGCAGCGCCTGGGAACAGGGCGTCCCAAACTATGGCTACACCTTC
. few TRBJ1-5 TRBV20-1 CSARSNQPQHF TGCAGTGCTAGGTCTAATCAGCCCCAGCATTTT
. . TRBJ1-2 TRBV10-3 CAINREGANYGYTF TGTGCCATCAATCGGGAGGGGGCTAACTATGGCTACACCTTC
TRBD2 . TRBJ2-1 TRBV6-5 CAGSPGTSGYNEQFF TGTGCCGGAAGCCCCGGGACTAGCGGCTACAATGAGCAGTTCTTC
. . TRBJ2-3 TRBV6-4 CASSDSQRRADTQYF TGTGCCAGCAGTGACTCTCAGAGGAGGGCAGATACGCAGTATTTT
TRBD1 . TRBJ1-1 TRBV5-1 CASKDRGNTEAFF TGCGCCAGCAAGGACAGGGGGAACACTGAAGCTTTCTTT